Each of the 22 T cell receptor beta chains below was sequenced from the same sample in a study of CXCR3-negative and CXCR3-positive naive CD8 T cells. The libraries of TRB cDNA were constructed through 5' RACE using UMI labels. TCRdb processed the 5' RACE reads again and assigns one entry to each CDR3 protein, with no DNA. The sample shows tens of thousands of distinct CDR3 sequences, and 23% sits with its ten largest clones. The material sequenced was memory CD8+ T cells from blood. All receptors derive from a human donor in good health. Some clones in this sample may be carry-over from other donors' samples.

This chain joins TRBV7-9 and TRBJ2-7; without DNA, the TCRdb call of TRBD2 cannot be checked. The CDR3 contains 17 residues. Germline V lookup: CDR1 SEHNR, CDR2 FQNEAQ (reference sequence). The CDR3 loop is CASSSTTETSGSYEQYF.

The chain employs TRBV29-1 and TRBJ2-7; without DNA, the TCRdb call of TRBD2 cannot be checked. Germline assignment: CDR1 SQVTM and CDR2 ANQGSEA. The CDR3 extends over 13 amino acids. CDR3 sequence reads: CSVWEGTRGEQYF.

This chain links TRBV29-1 with TRBJ1-1; the TCRdb D gene call, TRBD1, has no DNA to confirm it. Germline V lookup: CDR1 SQVTM, CDR2 ANQGSEA. This CDR3 has 16 amino acids. CDR3 sequence reads: CSVEDLGQVMNTEAFF. The full variable domain, its missing parts supplied by reference TRBV29-1 and TRBJ1-1, is SAVISQKPSRDICQRGTSLTIQCQVDSQVTMMFWYRQQPGQSLTLIATANQGSEATYESGFVIDKFPISRPNLTFSTLTVSNMSPEDSSIYLCSVEDLGQVMNTEAFFGQGTRLTVV.

The chain is built from TRBV12-3 or TRBV12-4 and TRBJ2-5. CDR3 length: 12 residues. The CDR3 loop reads CASSPNRETQYF.

CDR3 residues: CASSRAENQPQHF. The rearrangement links TRBV4-3 to TRBJ1-5. Looked up from germline, CDR1 is LGHNA and CDR2 is YSLEER. The CDR3 has 13 residues.

V and J are TRBV6-6 and TRBJ2-1; the TCRdb call, TRBD1, lacks DNA for checking. The CDR3 has 20 amino acids. The V gene's germline CDR1 is MNHNY and CDR2 SVGAGI (reference sequence). The CDR3 region is CASSYSPVWRGPESYNEQFF.

The chain joins TRBV20-1 to TRBJ2-1. Germline V lookup: CDR1 DFQATT, CDR2 SNEGSKA (reference sequence). The CDR3 is made up of 14 amino acids. This chain's CDR3 is CSVEEFGSYNEQFF.

This chain connects TRBV29-1 to TRBJ1-2; TCRdb's D gene call, TRBD1, goes unchecked for lack of DNA. Looked up from germline, CDR1 is SQVTM and CDR2 is ANQGSEA. CDR3 length: 11 amino acids. The CDR3 loop reads CSVAWGDGYTF.

CDR3 residues: CASSEGSSGSEQFF. The chain carries TRBV2 and TRBJ2-1; TCRdb indicates TRBD2, and absent DNA this call remains unverified. Germline CDR1 and CDR2: SNHLY and FYNNEI. CDR3 length: 14 amino acids. The full variable domain, its missing parts supplied by reference TRBV2 and TRBJ2-1, is EPEVTQTPSHQVTQMGQEVILRCVPISNHLYFYWYRQILGQKVEFLVSFYNNEISEKSEIFDDQFSVERPDGSNFTLKIRSTKLEDSAMYFCASSEGSSGSEQFFGPGTRLTVL.

The chain combines TRBV4-3 with TRBJ1-5; TCRdb's D call, TRBD1, is unchecked because there is no DNA. The CDR3 loop spans 17 amino acids. Germline V gene sequence: CDR1 LGHNA, CDR2 YSLEER. The CDR3 spells CASSQDIGQPRNQPQHF.

The chain recombines TRBV3-1 with TRBJ2-1; the TCRdb D gene call, TRBD1, has no DNA to confirm it. The length of the CDR3 is 19 residues. Germline CDR1 reads LGHDT; CDR2 reads YNNKEL (reference sequence). CDR3 protein: CASSQGPSEQGDMGNEQFF.

The rearrangement uses TRBV27 and TRBJ2-1; TCRdb designates TRBD2, a call that cannot be tested without DNA. This CDR3 has 17 amino acids. Germline loops: CDR1 MNHEY, CDR2 SMNVEV (reference sequence). CDR3 loop: CASSLLAGGPLRNEQFF.

This chain joins TRBV5-6 and TRBJ2-3; TCRdb's assignment of TRBD1 cannot be checked, as there is no DNA. Germline V gene sequence: CDR1 SGHDT, CDR2 YYEEEE. The CDR3 consists of 19 residues. The CDR3 here is CASRREFTGQESGTDTQYF. Full variable domain (missing parts from reference TRBV5-6 and TRBJ2-3): DAGVTQSPTHLIKTRGQQVTLRCSPKSGHDTVSWYQQALGQGPQFIFQYYEEEERQRGNFPDRFSGHQFPNYSSELNVNALLLGDSALYLCASRREFTGQESGTDTQYFGPGTRLTVL.

This chain uses TRBV28 with TRBJ2-1; absent DNA, TCRdb's TRBD2 call cannot be checked. Germline V CDR1 and CDR2: MDHEN, SYDVKM. The CDR3 loop spans 16 amino acids. CDR3 amino acids: CASSSIAVRSYNEQFF.

This chain joins TRBV4-3 and TRBJ2-7; TCRdb's D call, TRBD1, is unchecked because there is no DNA. Germline CDR1 reads LGHNA; CDR2 reads YSLEER. The CDR3 length is 14 residues. The CDR3 protein is CASSQFGGPYEQYF.

This clonotype is called medium-sized based on its frequency. V gene TRBV10-3 combines with J gene TRBJ2-7; there is no DNA to check the TCRdb D call of TRBD1. CDR3 length equals 15 residues. In germline, CDR1 is ENHRY, CDR2 SYGVKD. CDR3 residues: CAISEQTGSGDEQYF.

V and J are TRBV6-4 and TRBJ2-1. Looked up from germline, CDR1 is MRHNA and CDR2 is SNTAGT. This CDR3 is built from 13 residues. CDR3 sequence: CASSEAEYNEQFF.

The V and J genes are TRBV29-1 and TRBJ1-1; TCRdb's assignment of TRBD1 cannot be checked, as there is no DNA. Germline loops: CDR1 SQVTM, CDR2 ANQGSEA. The CDR3 totals 13 residues. The CDR3 loop reads CSVVGAENTEAFF.

V and J are TRBV10-1 and TRBJ2-3; TCRdb lists TRBD1, though no DNA is available to test this call. There are 15 residues in the CDR3. Per germline, CDR1 WNHNN and CDR2 SYGVQD (reference sequence). This CDR3 reads CASSAGAGSTDTQYF.

J is TRBJ2-7 and V is TRBV7-2; TCRdb's D gene call, TRBD1, goes unchecked for lack of DNA. The CDR3 extends over 14 amino acids. Per germline, CDR1 SGHTA and CDR2 FQGNSA. The CDR3 here is CASTVGGGAYEQYF.

The CDR3 region is CSVDEDGELFF. V and J are TRBV29-1 and TRBJ2-2. The CDR3 is made up of 11 amino acids. Germline CDR1 and CDR2: SQVTM and ANQGSEA.

The CDR3 loop is CSAFDSRQGRTYEQYF. The rearrangement uses TRBV29-1 and TRBJ2-7; the TCRdb call, TRBD1, lacks DNA for checking. CDR3 size: 16 residues. The germline V gene has CDR1 SQVTM and CDR2 ANQGSEA.